One sample yielded the 15 T cell receptor beta chains listed below, sequenced in a study of blood T cell repertoires in COVID-19. Sequencing used immunoSEQ multiplex PCR; TCRdb keeps in-frame clones, though not all of them. The sample contains around 120,000 clones, approximately 80% of which appear only once. Sequencing was done on a sample of peripheral blood. The receptor source for this set is a man in his sixties or seventies with active or convalescent COVID-19.

Only a few counts were recorded for this clone. The gene calls are TRBV24-1 and TRBJ2-1; possible D gene TRBD2, 6 bases. CDR1 and CDR2 from the germline V gene are KGHDR and SFDVKD. The CDR3 spans 16 residues. Trimming left V 5 bases short and J 4 bases short, with 17 bases between. Written as DNA, the CDR3 is TGTGCCACCAGTGCGGTAGGGGCAGGGAGGTACAATGAGCAGTTCTTC. This gives the protein CATSAVGAGRYNEQFF.

CDR3 bases: TGTGCCAGCTCACCACCGACTGACTCCTACGAGCAGTACTTC. Protein sequence: CASSPPTDSYEQYF. The V call is TRBV18, the J call TRBJ2-7, with D unresolved. The CDR3 is made up of 14 amino acids. The germline V gene has CDR1 KGHSH and CDR2 LQKENI. V was pared by 0 bases and J by 0 bases, with 6 bases between.

V usage is TRBV4-2 and J usage is TRBJ1-4; D unclear. The CDR3 is made up of 14 amino acids. Trimming removed 1 base at V and 5 bases at J, with 8 bases between. Germline loops: CDR1 LGHNA, CDR2 YNFKEQ. CDR3 region: CASSQGAGNEKLFF. The CDR3 DNA is TGTGCCAGCAGCCAAGGTGCGGGGAATGAAAAACTGTTTTTT.

This chain uses TRBV5-1 with TRBJ2-1; D unresolved. This CDR3 is 11 amino acids long. Per the germline V gene, CDR1 is SGHRS and CDR2 is YFSETQ. Between the trimmed V and J ends, which lost 0 bases and 11 bases, there was a span of 6 bases. CDR3 residues: CASSLEQKQFF. The DNA for the CDR3 is TGCGCCAGCAGCTTGGAACAGAAGCAGTTCTTC.

The genes are TRBV6-2 or TRBV6-3 and TRBJ1-3; no definite D call. The V end was cut by 3 bases, the J end by 0 bases, with 9 bases between. The CDR3 totals 15 residues. Looked up from germline, CDR1 is MNHEY and CDR2 is SVGEGT. DNA for the CDR3: TGTGCCAGCAGTTATAGAGGAGACTCTGGAAACACCATATATTTT. Its protein is CASSYRGDSGNTIYF.

The chain combines TRBV9 with TRBJ2-1; TRBD2 aligns across 7 bases. The CDR3 totals 15 residues. The V segment lost 4 bases and the J segment 7 bases; nucleotides outside the gene matches: 11. The germline CDR1 and CDR2 sequences are SGDLS and YYNGEE. The CDR3 DNA is TGTGCCAGCAGCTCACTCCGGGGGGACGCGAATGAGCAGTTCTTC. Translation: CASSSLRGDANEQFF. The whole variable domain, filled in from reference TRBV9 and TRBJ2-1, reads DSGVTQTPKHLITATGQRVTLRCSPRSGDLSVYWYQQSLDQGLQFLIQYYNGEERAKGNILERFSAQQFPDLHSELNLSSLELGDSALYFCASSSLRGDANEQFFGPGTRLTVL.

The chain is built from TRBV12-2 and TRBJ2-1; the table's D gene call, TRBD1, was not cross checked with the DNA. TRBV12-2 is assigned pseudogene status. This CDR3 has 17 residues. The CDR3 loop is CASRLANRDRPYNEQFF. Written as DNA, the CDR3 is TGTGCAAGTCGCTTAGCAAACCGGGACAGGCCCTACAATGAGCAGTTCTTC.

This chain uses TRBV5-1 with TRBJ2-5; D gene uncertain. This CDR3 contains 15 residues. V dropped 4 bases and J dropped 5 bases, with 18 bases sitting between them. CDR1 is SGHRS and CDR2 is YFSETQ in the germline V gene. DNA for the CDR3: TGCGCCAGCAGCGGCGATGGGCTAAGTGGGGAGACCCAGTACTTC. The encoded protein is CASSGDGLSGETQYF.

The rearrangement joins TRBV5-6 to TRBJ2-3; D perhaps matches TRBD2 (5 bases). Germline assignment: CDR1 SGHDT and CDR2 YYEEEE. The CDR3 totals 13 residues. V lost 3 bases, J lost 8 bases, and 13 bases lay in between. The CDR3 here is CASSWWEIGTQYF. In nucleotides, the CDR3 is TGTGCCAGCAGCTGGTGGGAGATCGGTACGCAGTATTTT.

This rearrangement joins TRBV10-1 to TRBJ1-4; D not resolved. V gave up 9 bases and J gave up 7 bases, with 15 bases separating them. The CDR3 spans 13 residues. Germline CDR1 and CDR2: WNHNN and SYGVQD (reference sequence). The CDR3 DNA reads TGCGCCAGAAGATCGGGGAAAGGTGAAAAACTGTTTTTT. Translation gives CARRSGKGEKLFF.

The DNA of the CDR3 is TGTGCCAGCAGTAAAACAGGGGGCCCCAGCACAGATACGCAGTATTTT. Its protein product is CASSKTGGPSTDTQYF. The chain has TRBV25-1 and TRBJ2-3; 9 bases fit TRBD1. The CDR3 extends over 16 amino acids. Germline V gene data show CDR1 as MGHDK and CDR2 as SYGVNS. Losses at the gene ends were 5 bases for V and 0 bases for J; bases not matched to a gene: 6.

This rearrangement joins TRBV5-1 to TRBJ2-7, with 12 bases aligning to TRBD1. The CDR3 is 15 residues long. Germline loops: CDR1 SGHRS, CDR2 YFSETQ. Germline trimming cut 5 bases from V and 5 bases from J; bases unmatched to any gene: 8. CDR3 sequence (DNA): TGCGCCAGCAGTCCGGGACAGGGGGCGTATCACGAGCAGTACTTC. Its protein product is CASSPGQGAYHEQYF.

This chain joins TRBV9 and TRBJ2-1, with D perhaps matching TRBD2 (5 bases). Germline V CDR1 and CDR2: SGDLS, YYNGEE. CDR3 length: 15 amino acids. Trimming stripped 1 base from V and 0 bases from J, with 8 bases between. CDR3 sequence: CASSVSGSSYNEQFF. CDR3 bases: TGTGCCAGCAGCGTATCGGGAAGCTCCTACAATGAGCAGTTCTTC. Combining the CDR3 with reference TRBV9 and TRBJ2-1 gives the whole variable domain DSGVTQTPKHLITATGQRVTLRCSPRSGDLSVYWYQQSLDQGLQFLIQYYNGEERAKGNILERFSAQQFPDLHSELNLSSLELGDSALYFCASSVSGSSYNEQFFGPGTRLTVL.

The V call is TRBV28, the J call TRBJ1-5; D might be TRBD1 (5 bases). V gave up 2 bases and J gave up 4 bases, with 12 bases separating them. Germline V gene sequence: CDR1 MDHEN, CDR2 SYDVKM. CDR3 length equals 15 residues. The CDR3 loop reads CASSLGGAWNQPQHF. The DNA of the CDR3 is TGTGCCAGCAGTTTAGGTGGGGCTTGGAATCAGCCCCAGCATTTT.

The chain combines TRBV19 with TRBJ1-2; 9 bases are shared with TRBD1. After removal of 9 bases from V and 2 bases from J, the junction contained 13 bases not matched to a gene. CDR1 LNHDA and CDR2 SQIVND come from the germline V gene (reference sequence). There are 16 residues in the CDR3. The CDR3 coding sequence is TGTGCCAGCCAATCCGGGACAGGGTTCGAAAACTATGGCTACACCTTC. It encodes CASQSGTGFENYGYTF.